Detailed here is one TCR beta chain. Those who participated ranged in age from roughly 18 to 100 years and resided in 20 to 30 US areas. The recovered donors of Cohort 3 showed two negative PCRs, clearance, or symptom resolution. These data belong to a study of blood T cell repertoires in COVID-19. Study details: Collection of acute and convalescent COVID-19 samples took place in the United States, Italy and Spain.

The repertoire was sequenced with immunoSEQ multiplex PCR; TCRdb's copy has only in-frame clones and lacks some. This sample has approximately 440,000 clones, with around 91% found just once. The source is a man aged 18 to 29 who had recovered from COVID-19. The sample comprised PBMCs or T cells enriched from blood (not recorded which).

CDR3 sequence (DNA): TGTGCCAGCAGTCCTGGGCAGGCGAAAAAACTGTTTTTT. This gives the protein CASSPGQAKKLFF. This rearrangement joins TRBV27 to TRBJ1-4; D is unresolved. The V end was cut by 5 bases, the J end by 9 bases, with 13 bases between. This CDR3 contains 13 residues. The germline CDR1 and CDR2 sequences are MNHEY and SMNVEV (reference sequence).